This T cell receptor beta chain stems from a study of shared clonotypes between healthy human individuals. This CDR3 contains 15 residues. CDR1 and CDR2 (germline): SGHTA, FQGNSA. Trimming took off 0 bases at V and 0 bases at J, with 9 bases between the two ends. Measured with immunoSEQ multiplex PCR; TCRdb has only the in-frame clones, and not every one. The table records about a million clones, 60% to 85% of them present only once. V is TRBV7-2 and J is TRBJ2-7; D gene unclear. Input material: memory CD4+ T cells from PBMCs. The subset is: CD45RA-negative fraction. The TCR sequence derives from a man aged 18 to 35 in good health. Some clones in this sample may be carry-over from other donors' samples. CDR3 amino acids: CASSLAPVSSYEQYF. CDR3 coding DNA: TGTGCCAGCAGCTTAGCGCCCGTTAGCTCCTACGAGCAGTACTTC.